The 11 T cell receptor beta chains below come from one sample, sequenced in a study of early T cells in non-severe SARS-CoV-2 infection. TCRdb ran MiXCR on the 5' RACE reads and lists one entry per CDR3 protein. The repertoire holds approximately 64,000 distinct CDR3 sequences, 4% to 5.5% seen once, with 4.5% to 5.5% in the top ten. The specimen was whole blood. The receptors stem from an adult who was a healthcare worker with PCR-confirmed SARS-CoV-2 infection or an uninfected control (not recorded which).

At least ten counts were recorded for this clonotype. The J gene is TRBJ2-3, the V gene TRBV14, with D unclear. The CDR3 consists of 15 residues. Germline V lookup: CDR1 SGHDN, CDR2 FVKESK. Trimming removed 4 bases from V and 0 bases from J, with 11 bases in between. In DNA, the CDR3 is TGTGCCAGCAGCCGGCAGCTCGCTAGCACAGATACGCAGTATTTT. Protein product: CASSRQLASTDTQYF. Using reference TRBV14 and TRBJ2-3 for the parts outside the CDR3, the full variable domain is EAGVTQFPSHSVIEKGQTVTLRCDPISGHDNLYWYRRVMGKEIKFLLHFVKESKQDESGMPNNRFLAERTGGTYSTLKVQPAELEDSGVYFCASSRQLASTDTQYFGPGTRLTVL.

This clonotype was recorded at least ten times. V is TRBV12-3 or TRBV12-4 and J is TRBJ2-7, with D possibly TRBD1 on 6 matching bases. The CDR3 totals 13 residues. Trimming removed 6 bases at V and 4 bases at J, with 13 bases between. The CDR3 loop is CASRQGLGYEQYF. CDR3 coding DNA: TGTGCCAGCAGACAGGGTTTGGGATACGAGCAGTACTTC.

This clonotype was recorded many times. The DNA for the CDR3 is TGTGCCAGCAGCACGGGAAACTATGGCTACACCTTC. Translation: CASSTGNYGYTF. The V and J genes are TRBV7-9 and TRBJ1-2; D unresolved. The CDR3 has 12 amino acids. Germline-derived CDR1 and CDR2 are SEHNR and FQNEAQ (reference sequence). With 5 bases removed from V and 2 bases from J, the gap between germline ends came to 6 bases.

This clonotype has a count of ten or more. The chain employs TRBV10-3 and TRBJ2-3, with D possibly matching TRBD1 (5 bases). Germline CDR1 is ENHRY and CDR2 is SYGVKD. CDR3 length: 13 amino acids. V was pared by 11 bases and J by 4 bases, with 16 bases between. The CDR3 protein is CAARAGIPDTQYF. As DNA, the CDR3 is TGTGCCGCCAGGGCTGGGATCCCAGATACGCAGTATTTT.

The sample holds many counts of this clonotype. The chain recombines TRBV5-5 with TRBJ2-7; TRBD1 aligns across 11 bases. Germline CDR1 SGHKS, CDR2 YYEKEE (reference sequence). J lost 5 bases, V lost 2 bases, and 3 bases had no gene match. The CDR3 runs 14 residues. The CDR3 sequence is CASSFQGQGDEQYF. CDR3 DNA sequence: TGTGCCAGCAGCTTTCAGGGACAGGGGGACGAGCAGTACTTC. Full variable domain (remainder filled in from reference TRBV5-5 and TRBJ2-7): DAGVTQSPTHLIKTRGQQVTLRCSPISGHKSVSWYQQVLGQGPQFIFQYYEKEERGRGNFPDRFSARQFPNYSSELNVNALLLGDSALYLCASSFQGQGDEQYFGPGTRLTVT.

The chain's CDR3 is CASSAIRGSGELFF. The DNA for the CDR3 is TGTGCCAGCAGTGCCATCAGGGGATCCGGGGAGCTGTTTTTT. The chain employs TRBV2 and TRBJ2-2, with a possible D match to TRBD1 (6 bases). Germline V CDR1 and CDR2: SNHLY, FYNNEI. This CDR3 comprises 14 residues. Trimming shortened V by 4 bases and J by 6 bases, and 12 bases separated the two germline ends.

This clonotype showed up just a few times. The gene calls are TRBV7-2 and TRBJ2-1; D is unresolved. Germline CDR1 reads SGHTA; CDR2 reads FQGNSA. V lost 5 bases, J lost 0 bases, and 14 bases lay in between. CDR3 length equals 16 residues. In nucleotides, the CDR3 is TGTGCCAGCAGCCTAGTCGCATCCAGCTCCTACAATGAGCAGTTCTTC. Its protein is CASSLVASSSYNEQFF.

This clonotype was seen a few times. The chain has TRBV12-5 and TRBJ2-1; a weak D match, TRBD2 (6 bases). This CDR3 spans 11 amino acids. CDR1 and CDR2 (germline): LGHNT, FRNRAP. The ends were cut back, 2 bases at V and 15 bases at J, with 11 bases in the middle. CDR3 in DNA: TGTGCTAGTGGTTTGTCCGGGGGTCCGTTCTTC. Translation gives CASGLSGGPFF.

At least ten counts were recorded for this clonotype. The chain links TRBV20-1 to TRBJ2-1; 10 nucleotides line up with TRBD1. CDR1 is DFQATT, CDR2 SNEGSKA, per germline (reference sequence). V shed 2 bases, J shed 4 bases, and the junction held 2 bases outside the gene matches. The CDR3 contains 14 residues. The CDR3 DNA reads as TGCAGTGCTAGAAGGGGACAGGGGTACAATGAGCAGTTCTTC. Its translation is CSARRGQGYNEQFF.

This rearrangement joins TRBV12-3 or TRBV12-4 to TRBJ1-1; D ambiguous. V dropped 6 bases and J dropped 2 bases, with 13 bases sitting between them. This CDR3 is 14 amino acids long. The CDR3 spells CASSLRVPNTEAFF. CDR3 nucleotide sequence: TGTGCCAGCAGCCTAAGGGTCCCCAACACTGAAGCTTTCTTT.

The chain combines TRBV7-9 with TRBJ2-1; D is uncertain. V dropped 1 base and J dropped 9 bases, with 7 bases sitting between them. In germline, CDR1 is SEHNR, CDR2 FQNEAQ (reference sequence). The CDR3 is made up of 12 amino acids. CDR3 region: CASSLGGIEQFF. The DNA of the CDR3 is TGTGCCAGCAGCTTAGGGGGTATTGAGCAGTTCTTC. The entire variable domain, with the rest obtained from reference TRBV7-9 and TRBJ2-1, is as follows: DTGVSQNPRHKITKRGQNVTFRCDPISEHNRLYWYRQTLGQGPEFLTYFQNEAQLEKSRLLSDRFSAERPKGSFSTLEIQRTEQGDSAMYLCASSLGGIEQFFGPGTRLTVL.